These T cell receptor beta chains were read from a single sample in a study of T cell changes during pregnancy in multiple sclerosis. Some clones are missing from TCRdb's copy, which holds only in-frame ones; the method was immunoSEQ multiplex PCR. The sample records more than 55,000 clones, approximately 91% being singletons. The source material was peripheral blood, sampled after pregnancy. The receptors stem from a female donor with multiple sclerosis, enrolled in a pregnancy study. CDR3s include the opening cysteine and the closing phenylalanine or tryptophan. The order of the fields is D gene, clone size, V gene, J gene, CDR3 protein, CDR3 DNA. The D gene is left open where the match is weak. Clone size is given for some rows only: seen once, a few or many times, or a class if the clone is expanded.

>TRBD2|-|TRBV2|TRBJ2-2
CASSDVAGGGELFF
TGTGCCAGCAGTGACGTAGCGGGGGGTGGGGAGCTGTTTTTT
>-|-|TRBV19|TRBJ2-2
CASSIVRGPGELFF
TGTGCCAGTAGTATAGTCAGGGGACCCGGGGAGCTGTTTTTT
>TRBD1|-|TRBV5-6|TRBJ2-7
CASSSGTGDYEQYF
TGTGCCAGCAGCTCCGGGACAGGGGATTACGAGCAGTACTTC
>-|-|TRBV2|TRBJ1-1
CASSLDGNTEAFF
TGTGCCAGCAGTCTAGACGGTAACACTGAAGCTTTCTTT
>-|once|TRBV15|TRBJ1-1
CATSRLNTEAFF
TGTGCCACCAGCAGGTTAAACACTGAAGCTTTCTTT
>-|-|TRBV5-5|TRBJ1-2
CASSLAGQIYGYTF
TGTGCCAGCAGCTTAGCCGGACAGATCTATGGCTACACCTTC
>-|-|TRBV7-8|TRBJ1-5
CASSSAQGNQPQHF
TGTGCCAGCAGCTCAGCACAGGGCAATCAGCCCCAGCATTTT
>-|-|TRBV4-1|TRBJ1-5
CASSQVYREGNQPQHF
TGCGCCAGCAGCCAAGTTTACAGGGAAGGAAATCAGCCCCAGCATTTT
>-|once|TRBV6-5|TRBJ2-7
CASSWAGTYEQYF
TGTGCCAGCAGTTGGGCAGGGACCTACGAGCAGTACTTC
>-|-|TRBV2|TRBJ2-3
CASSRILPTDTQYF
TGTGCCAGCAGTAGAATCCTACCCACAGATACGCAGTATTTT
>TRBD2|-|TRBV4-3|TRBJ2-1
CASSPRSSGLAGRSSYNEQFF
TGCGCCAGCAGCCCCAGGAGCTCGGGACTAGCGGGCCGAAGCTCCTACAATGAGCAGTTCTTC
>TRBD1|-|TRBV4-1|TRBJ1-5
CASSQGGQANQPQHF
TGCGCCAGCAGCCAAGGCGGACAGGCTAATCAGCCCCAGCATTTT
>-|-|TRBV5-1|TRBJ1-1
CASSLDFPNTEAFF
TGCGCCAGCAGCTTGGATTTTCCTAACACTGAAGCTTTCTTT
>TRBD1|few|TRBV7-7|TRBJ2-1
CASSLFEGADEQFF
TGTGCTAGCAGCTTATTCGAGGGGGCGGATGAGCAGTTCTTC
>-|-|TRBV7-9|TRBJ2-7
CASSLREGYEQYF
TGTGCCAGCAGCTTAAGAGAGGGTTACGAGCAGTACTTC
>TRBD1|-|TRBV19|TRBJ1-4
CASSALTGDREKLFF
TGTGCCAGTAGTGCACTCACAGGGGACAGGGAAAAACTGTTTTTT
>-|-|TRBV18|TRBJ2-3
CASSPTVPSTDTQYF
TGTGCCAGCTCACCGACAGTCCCTAGCACAGATACGCAGTATTTT
>TRBD1|-|TRBV27|TRBJ1-1
CASSLRGTGDTEAFF
TGTGCCAGCAGTTTAAGAGGGACAGGGGACACTGAAGCTTTCTTT
>-|-|TRBV9|TRBJ1-1
CASSVVGVDEAFF
TGTGCCAGCAGCGTAGTAGGGGTGGATGAAGCTTTCTTT
>-|once|TRBV11-2|TRBJ2-1
CASSRVVAGAGGNEQFF
TGTGCCAGCAGCCGAGTCGTCGCGGGGGCAGGAGGTAATGAGCAGTTCTTC
>-|-|TRBV29-1|TRBJ1-2
CSVGGSDGYTF
TGCAGCGTGGGGGGGTCAGATGGCTACACCTTC
>-|-|TRBV9|TRBJ2-2
CASSVATGIDTGELFF
TGTGCCAGCAGCGTAGCTACCGGGATAGACACCGGGGAGCTGTTTTTT
>-|-|TRBV7-8|TRBJ1-6
CASSFRGSPLHF
TGTGCCAGCAGCTTTCGCGGTTCACCCCTCCACTTT
>-|-|TRBV9|TRBJ1-6
CASSDRVDSPLHF
TGTGCCAGCAGCGACAGGGTGGATTCACCCCTCCACTTT